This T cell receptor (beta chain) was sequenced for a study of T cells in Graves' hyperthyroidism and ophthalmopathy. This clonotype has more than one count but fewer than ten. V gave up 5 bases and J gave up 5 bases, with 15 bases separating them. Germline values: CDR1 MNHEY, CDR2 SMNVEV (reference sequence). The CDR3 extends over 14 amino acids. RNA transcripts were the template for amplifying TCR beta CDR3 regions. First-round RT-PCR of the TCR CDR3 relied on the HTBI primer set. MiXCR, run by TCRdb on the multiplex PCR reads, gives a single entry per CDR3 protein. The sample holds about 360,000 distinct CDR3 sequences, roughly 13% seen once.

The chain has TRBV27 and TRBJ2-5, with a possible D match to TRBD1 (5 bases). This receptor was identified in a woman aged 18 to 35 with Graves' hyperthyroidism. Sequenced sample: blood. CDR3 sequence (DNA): TGTGCCAGCAGTGGTCTGGGGCGAGGTGAGACCCAGTACTTC. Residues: CASSGLGRGETQYF.